Listed here are 8 T cell receptor beta chains from one sample, sequenced in a study of blood T cell repertoires in COVID-19. TCRdb keeps only in-frame clones here, not all; method: immunoSEQ multiplex PCR. The table records about 49,000 clones, under 90% of them present only once. The sequenced sample was peripheral blood. The origin of the receptors is an elderly woman with COVID-19, enrolled during active disease.

The gene calls are TRBV7-9 and TRBJ2-1; 7 nucleotides agree with TRBD1. CDR1 is SEHNR, CDR2 FQNEAQ, per germline (reference sequence). V dropped 7 bases and J dropped 6; count of bases not matched to a gene: 9. The CDR3 has 14 residues. This chain's CDR3 is CASNPGQRLNEQFF. CDR3 bases: TGTGCCAGCAATCCGGGACAGAGACTCAATGAGCAGTTCTTC.

The gene calls are TRBV9 and TRBJ2-2, with 10 bases fitting TRBD2. CDR3 length equals 15 residues. Germline CDR1 and CDR2: SGDLS and YYNGEE. With 2 bases clipped from V and 7 bases from J, the junction kept 5 bases outside the gene matches. The CDR3 DNA reads TGTGCCAGCAGCGTGGGACTAGCGACTAGCGGGGAGCTGTTTTTT. This codes for CASSVGLATSGELFF.

The genes are TRBV24-1 and TRBJ2-3; TRBD1 matches at 9 bases. J was trimmed by 3 bases and V by 3 bases; bases with no gene match: 3. The length of the CDR3 is 15 residues. Germline V gene sequence: CDR1 KGHDR, CDR2 SFDVKD. CDR3 loop: CATSDPGQGTDTQYF. CDR3 nucleotide sequence: TGTGCCACCAGTGATCCGGGACAGGGAACAGATACGCAGTATTTT.

The CDR3 is CASSLTGANSPLHF. The CDR3 DNA follows: TGTGCCAGCAGTTTAACAGGGGCCAATTCACCCCTCCACTTT. The chain joins TRBV27 to TRBJ1-6; TRBD1 matches 7 bases. V shed 2 bases and J 7 bases; nucleotides not matched to a gene: 2. The CDR3 is 14 amino acids. The germline V gene encodes CDR1 MNHEY and CDR2 SMNVEV (reference sequence).

The chain couples TRBV7-8 to TRBJ2-5; 8 bases line up with TRBD2. J was trimmed by 1 base and V by 6 bases; bases with no gene match: 7. This CDR3 has 15 residues. The germline V gene has CDR1 SGHVS and CDR2 FQNEAQ. CDR3 sequence: CASRPGAGGQETQYF. Written as DNA, the CDR3 is TGTGCCAGCAGACCTGGCGCGGGGGGCCAAGAGACCCAGTACTTC.

In this sample, this clone turned up once. The chain combines TRBV30 with TRBJ2-7, with a possible D match to TRBD1 (8 bases). Germline V gene sequence: CDR1 GTSNPN, CDR2 SVGIG (reference sequence). The germline V and J ends were trimmed by 4 bases and 3 bases, with 19 bases remaining between them. The CDR3 loop spans 15 amino acids. CDR3 DNA sequence: TGTGCCTGGATGGGGGGGACAGGCCGATTCTACGAGCAGTACTTC. Amino acids: CAWMGGTGRFYEQYF.

The chain joins TRBV25-1 to TRBJ2-7, with 10 bases identical to TRBD2. The V and J ends lost 6 bases and 4 bases, in that order; junction bases with no gene match: 9. This CDR3 has 15 residues. CDR1 and CDR2 from the germline V gene are MGHDK and SYGVNS. The CDR3 region has the DNA TGTGCCAGCAGCCCCGCTAGCGGGAGCGGATACGAGCAGTACTTC. Amino acids: CASSPASGSGYEQYF.

The chain's CDR3 is CASSLSTAVNTGELFF. The CDR3 DNA follows: TGTGCCAGCAGCTTAAGCACAGCAGTGAACACCGGGGAGCTGTTTTTT. The chain carries TRBV7-3 and TRBJ2-2; D unresolved. V was pared by 1 base and J by 1 base, with 10 bases between. The CDR3 runs to 16 residues. Germline CDR1 and CDR2: SGHTA and FQGTGA. The full variable domain, completed using reference TRBV7-3 and TRBJ2-2, is GAGVSQTPSNKVTEKGKYVELRCDPISGHTALYWYRQSLGQGPEFLIYFQGTGAADDSGLPNDRFFAVRPEGSVSTLKIQRTERGDSAVYLCASSLSTAVNTGELFFGEGSRLTVL.